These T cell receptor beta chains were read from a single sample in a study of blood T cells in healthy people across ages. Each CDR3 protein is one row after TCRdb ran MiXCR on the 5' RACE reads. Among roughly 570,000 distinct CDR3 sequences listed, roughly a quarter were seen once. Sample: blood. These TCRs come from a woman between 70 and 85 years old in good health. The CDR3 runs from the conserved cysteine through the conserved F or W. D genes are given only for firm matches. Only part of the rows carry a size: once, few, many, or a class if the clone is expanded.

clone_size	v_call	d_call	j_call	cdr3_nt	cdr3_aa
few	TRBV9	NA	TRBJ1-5	TGTGCCAGCAGCGTAGCTTTGGGGGAGTATCAGCCCCAGCATTTT	CASSVALGEYQPQHF
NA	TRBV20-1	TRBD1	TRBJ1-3	TGCAGTGCTAGAACTGGGACAGGGCTTGGAAACACCATATATTTT	CSARTGTGLGNTIYF
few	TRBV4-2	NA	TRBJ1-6	TGTGCCAGCAGCCAACAAGGGGGGGATTCACCCCTCCACTTT	CASSQQGGDSPLHF
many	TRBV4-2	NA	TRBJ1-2	TGTGCCAGCAGCCAAGATCCGGGAAATAAAATAGGCTACACCTTC	CASSQDPGNKIGYTF
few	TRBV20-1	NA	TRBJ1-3	TGCAGTTTGTCAGGGTCTGGAAACACCATATATTTT	CSLSGSGNTIYF
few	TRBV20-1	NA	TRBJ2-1	TGCAGTGCTAGGGCGGTTGTGGGGGCAGCCTACAATGAGCAGTTCTTC	CSARAVVGAAYNEQFF
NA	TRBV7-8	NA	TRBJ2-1	TGTGCCAGCAGCTCCGGGACGGACTCCTACAATGAGCAGTTCTTC	CASSSGTDSYNEQFF
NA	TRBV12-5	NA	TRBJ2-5	TGTGCTAGTGGCTTGGGGTCCCAAGAGACCCAGTACTTC	CASGLGSQETQYF
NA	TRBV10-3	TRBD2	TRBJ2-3	TGTGCCATCAGTGGGGGCCGGACTAGCGGCTCCGATACGCAGTATTTT	CAISGGRTSGSDTQYF
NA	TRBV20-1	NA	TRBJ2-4	TGCAGTGCTCGTAGAGTGGGGGAATTAGCCAAAAACATTCAGTACTTC	CSARRVGELAKNIQYF
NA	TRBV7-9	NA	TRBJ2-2	TGTGCCAGCAGCTCCCGTAGGCAGGGGCCCCCCACCGGGGAGCTGTTTTTT	CASSSRRQGPPTGELFF
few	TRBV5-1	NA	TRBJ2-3	TGCGCCAGCAGCCCGAGGTGGCAGGGGCAGGCAGATACGCAGTATTTT	CASSPRWQGQADTQYF
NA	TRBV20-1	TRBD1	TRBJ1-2	TGCAGCATACGAGGGGGCTCCCCAAACTATGGCTACACCTTC	CSIRGGSPNYGYTF
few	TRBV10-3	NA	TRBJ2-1	TGTGCCATCAGTGAGTTCGGGGGGCCCTACAATGAGCAGTTCTTC	CAISEFGGPYNEQFF
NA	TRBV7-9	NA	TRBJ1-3	TGTGCCAGCAGCAACGAAGGAAACACCATATATTTT	CASSNEGNTIYF